This T cell receptor (beta chain) emerged from a study of metastatic and nonmetastatic thyroid tumors. In this sample, this clone turned up many times. All patients reached thyroid surgery having received no treatment beforehand. TCRdb re-called the PCR reads through MiXCR. The data show around 26,000 clones, around 20% seen once. The CDR3 loop spans 16 amino acids. The V gene end was trimmed by 0 bases and the J gene end by 1 base; junction bases not matched to a gene: 1. CDR1 LGHDT and CDR2 YNNKEL come from the germline V gene (reference sequence). The source of this sequence is a male donor with papillary thyroid cancer or a benign thyroid nodule (not recorded which). Some clones in this sample may be carry-over from other donors' samples. Sequenced sample: blood. This rearrangement joins TRBV3-1 to TRBJ2-3; TRBD2 matches 10 bases. CDR3 residues: CASSQELAGRTDTQYF. The CDR3 DNA reads TGTGCCAGCAGCCAAGAACTAGCGGGGCGCACAGATACGCAGTATTTT.